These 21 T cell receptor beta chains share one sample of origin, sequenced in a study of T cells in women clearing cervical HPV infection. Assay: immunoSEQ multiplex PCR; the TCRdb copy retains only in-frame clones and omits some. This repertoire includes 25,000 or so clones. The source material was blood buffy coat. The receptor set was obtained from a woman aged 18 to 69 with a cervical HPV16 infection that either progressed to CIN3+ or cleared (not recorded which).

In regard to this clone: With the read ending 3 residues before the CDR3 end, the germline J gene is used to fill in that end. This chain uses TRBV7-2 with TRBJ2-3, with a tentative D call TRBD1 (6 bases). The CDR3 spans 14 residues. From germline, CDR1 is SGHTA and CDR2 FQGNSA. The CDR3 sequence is CASSLEQGAQPQYF. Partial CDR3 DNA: TGTGCCAGCAGCTTAGAACAGGGTGCTCAGCCG. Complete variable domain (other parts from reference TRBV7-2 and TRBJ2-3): GAGVSQSPSNKVTEKGKDVELRCDPISGHTALYWYRQSLGQGLEFLIYFQGNSAPDKSGLPSDRFSAERTGGSVSTLTIQRTQQEDSAVYLCASSLEQGAQPQYFGPGTRLTVL.

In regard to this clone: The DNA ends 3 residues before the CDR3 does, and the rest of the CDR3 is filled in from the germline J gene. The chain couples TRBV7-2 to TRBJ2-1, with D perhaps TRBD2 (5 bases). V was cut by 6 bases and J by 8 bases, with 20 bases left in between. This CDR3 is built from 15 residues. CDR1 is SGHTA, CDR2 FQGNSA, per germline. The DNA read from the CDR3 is TGTGCCAGCAGTAGTATGGGTAGTGAGCGGCATGAG. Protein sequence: CASSSMGSERHE. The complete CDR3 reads CASSSMGSERHEQFF.

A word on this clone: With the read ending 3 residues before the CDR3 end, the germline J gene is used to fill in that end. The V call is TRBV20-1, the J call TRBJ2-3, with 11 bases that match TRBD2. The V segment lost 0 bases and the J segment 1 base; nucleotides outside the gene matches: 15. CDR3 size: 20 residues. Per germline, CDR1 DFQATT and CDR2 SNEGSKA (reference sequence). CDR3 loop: CSARDTGIAGGPLRTDTQYF. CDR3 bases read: TGCAGTGCTAGAGATACGGGAATAGCGGGAGGGCCTCTTCGCACAGATACG.

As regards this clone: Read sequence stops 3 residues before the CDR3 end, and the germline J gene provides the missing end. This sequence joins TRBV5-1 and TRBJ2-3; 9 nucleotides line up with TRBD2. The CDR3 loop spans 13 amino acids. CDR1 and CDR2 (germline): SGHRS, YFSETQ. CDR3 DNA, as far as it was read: TGCGCCACGTCGGGCGGGGGGGAAGAGACG. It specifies CATSGGGEET. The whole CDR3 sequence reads CATSGGGEETQYF.

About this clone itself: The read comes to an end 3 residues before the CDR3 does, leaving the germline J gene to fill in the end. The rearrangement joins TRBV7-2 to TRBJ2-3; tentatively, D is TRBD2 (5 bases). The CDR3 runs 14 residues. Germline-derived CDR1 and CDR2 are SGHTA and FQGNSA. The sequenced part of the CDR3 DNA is TGTGCCAGCAGCCCCCTCGGCGGGCAAGAGACG. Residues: CASSPLGGQET. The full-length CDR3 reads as CASSPLGGQETQYF.

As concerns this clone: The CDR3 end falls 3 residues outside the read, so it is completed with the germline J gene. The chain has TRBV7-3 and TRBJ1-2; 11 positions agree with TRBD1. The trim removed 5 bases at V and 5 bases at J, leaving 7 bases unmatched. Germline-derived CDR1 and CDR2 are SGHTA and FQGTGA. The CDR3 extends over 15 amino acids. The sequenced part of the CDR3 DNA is TGTGCCAGCAGCCCCGGACAGGGGGCTTTTTATGGC. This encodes CASSPGQGAFYG. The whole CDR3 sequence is CASSPGQGAFYGYTF.

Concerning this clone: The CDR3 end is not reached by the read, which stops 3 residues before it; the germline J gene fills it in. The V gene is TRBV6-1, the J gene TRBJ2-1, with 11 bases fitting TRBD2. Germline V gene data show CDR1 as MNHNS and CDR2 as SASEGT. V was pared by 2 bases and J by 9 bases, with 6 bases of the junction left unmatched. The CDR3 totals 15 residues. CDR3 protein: CASSELAGGGGEQFF. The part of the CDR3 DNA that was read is TGTGCCAGCAGTGAACTAGCGGGAGGCGGTGGTGAG.

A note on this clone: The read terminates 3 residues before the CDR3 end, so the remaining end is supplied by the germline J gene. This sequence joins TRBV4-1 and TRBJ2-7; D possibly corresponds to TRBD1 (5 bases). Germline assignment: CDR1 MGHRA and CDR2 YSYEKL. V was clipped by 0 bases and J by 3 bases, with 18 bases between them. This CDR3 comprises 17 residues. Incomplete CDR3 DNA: TGCGCCAGCAGCCAAGATCATTACGGCCAGGGCCTCTACGAG. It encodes CASSQDHYGQGLYE. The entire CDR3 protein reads CASSQDHYGQGLYEQYF.

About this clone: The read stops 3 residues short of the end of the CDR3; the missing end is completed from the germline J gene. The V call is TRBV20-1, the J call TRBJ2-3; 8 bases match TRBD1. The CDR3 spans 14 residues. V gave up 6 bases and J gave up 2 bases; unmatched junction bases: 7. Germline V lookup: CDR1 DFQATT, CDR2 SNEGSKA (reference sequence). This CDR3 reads CSATTGADTDTQYF. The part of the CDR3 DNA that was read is TGCAGTGCCACGACAGGGGCTGACACAGATACG.

CDR3 sequence reads: CSAREGAPGYTF. The DNA read from the CDR3 is TGCAGTGCTAGAGAGGGGGCGCCTGGC. The rearrangement joins TRBV20-1 to TRBJ1-2, with D perhaps matching TRBD1 (6 bases). The DNA ends 3 residues before the CDR3 does, and the rest of the CDR3 is filled in from the germline J gene. Germline V gene lookup returns CDR1 DFQATT and CDR2 SNEGSKA (reference sequence). The CDR3 contains 12 residues. V shed 0 bases and J shed 7 bases, with 9 bases lying between them.

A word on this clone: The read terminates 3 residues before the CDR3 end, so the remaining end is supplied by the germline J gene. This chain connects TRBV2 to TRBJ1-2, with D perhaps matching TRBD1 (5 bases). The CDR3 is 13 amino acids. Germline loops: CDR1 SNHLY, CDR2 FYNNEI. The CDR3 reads CATSGRETWGYTF. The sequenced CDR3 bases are TGTGCCACCTCTGGCAGGGAAACGTGGGGC.

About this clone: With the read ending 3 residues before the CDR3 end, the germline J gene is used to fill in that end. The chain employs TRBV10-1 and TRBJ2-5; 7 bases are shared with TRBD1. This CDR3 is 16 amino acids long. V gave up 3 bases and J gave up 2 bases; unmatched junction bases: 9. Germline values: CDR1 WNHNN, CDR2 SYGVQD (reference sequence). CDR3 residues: CASSDKGQQPQETQYF. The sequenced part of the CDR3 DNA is TGCGCCAGCAGTGACAAGGGACAGCAGCCTCAAGAGACC.

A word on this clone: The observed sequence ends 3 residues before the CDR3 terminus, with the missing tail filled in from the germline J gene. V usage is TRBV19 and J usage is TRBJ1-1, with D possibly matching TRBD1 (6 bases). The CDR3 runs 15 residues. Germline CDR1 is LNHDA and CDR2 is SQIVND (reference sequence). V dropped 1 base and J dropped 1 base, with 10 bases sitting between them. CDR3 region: CASSIVEQGNTEAFF. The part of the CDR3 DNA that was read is TGTGCCAGTAGTATAGTGGAACAGGGGAACACTGAA.

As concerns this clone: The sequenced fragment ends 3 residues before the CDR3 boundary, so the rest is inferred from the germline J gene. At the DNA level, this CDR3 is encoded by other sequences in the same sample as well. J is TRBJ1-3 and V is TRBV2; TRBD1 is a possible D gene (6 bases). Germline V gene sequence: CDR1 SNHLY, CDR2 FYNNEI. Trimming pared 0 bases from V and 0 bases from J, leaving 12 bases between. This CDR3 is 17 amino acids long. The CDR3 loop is CASSEAPTGNSGNTIYF. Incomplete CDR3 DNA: TGTGCCAGCAGTGAAGCACCTACAGGGAACTCTGGAAACACC.

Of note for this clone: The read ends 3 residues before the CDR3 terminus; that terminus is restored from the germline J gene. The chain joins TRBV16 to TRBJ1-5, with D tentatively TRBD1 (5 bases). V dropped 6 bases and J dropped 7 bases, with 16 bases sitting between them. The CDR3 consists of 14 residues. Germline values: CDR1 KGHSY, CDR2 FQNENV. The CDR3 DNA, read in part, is TGTGCCAGCAGTATCCCGGGGGGAGGACAGCCC. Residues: CASSIPGGGQP. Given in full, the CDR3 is CASSIPGGGQPQHF.

CDR3 bases read: TGTGCCAGCAGCTTCGGGTTCTATGGC. Translating gives CASSFGFYG. The CDR3 as a whole reads CASSFGFYGYTF. The chain recombines TRBV7-9 with TRBJ1-2; D gene uncertain. The read is 3 residues too short to cover the CDR3 end, so that end is filled in from the germline J gene. The CDR3 spans 12 residues. Trimming removed 3 bases at V and 4 bases at J, with 6 bases between. Germline V gene lookup returns CDR1 SEHNR and CDR2 FQNEAQ (reference sequence).

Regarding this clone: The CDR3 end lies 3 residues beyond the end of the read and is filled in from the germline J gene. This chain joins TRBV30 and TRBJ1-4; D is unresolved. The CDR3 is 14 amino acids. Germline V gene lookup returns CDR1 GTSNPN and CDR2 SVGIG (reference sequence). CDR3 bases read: TGTGCCTGGAGCGGGGTAGCGAATAATTCACCA. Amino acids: CAWSGVANNSP. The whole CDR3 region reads CAWSGVANNSPLFF.

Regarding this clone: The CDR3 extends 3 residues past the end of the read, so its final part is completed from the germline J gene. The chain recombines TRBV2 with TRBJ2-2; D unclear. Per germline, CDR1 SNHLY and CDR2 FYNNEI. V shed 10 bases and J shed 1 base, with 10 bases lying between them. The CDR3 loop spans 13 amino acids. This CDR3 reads CATKTGNTGELFF. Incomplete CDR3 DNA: TGTGCCACCAAGACTGGGAACACCGGGGAG.

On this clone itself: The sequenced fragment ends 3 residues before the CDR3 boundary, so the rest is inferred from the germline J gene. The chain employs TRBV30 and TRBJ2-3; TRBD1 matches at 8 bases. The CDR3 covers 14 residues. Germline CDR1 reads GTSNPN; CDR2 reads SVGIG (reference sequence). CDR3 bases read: TGTGCCTGGAGCACCGGGACAGGCTTAGAGACG. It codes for CAWSTGTGLET. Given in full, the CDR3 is CAWSTGTGLETQYF.

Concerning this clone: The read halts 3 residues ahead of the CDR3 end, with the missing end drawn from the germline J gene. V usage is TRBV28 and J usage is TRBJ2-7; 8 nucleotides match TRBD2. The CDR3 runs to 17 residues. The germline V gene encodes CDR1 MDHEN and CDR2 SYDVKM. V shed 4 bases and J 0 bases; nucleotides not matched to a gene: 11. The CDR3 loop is CASSSYPGTRVSYEQYF. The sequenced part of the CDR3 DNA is TGTGCCAGCAGTTCATACCCTGGGACTAGGGTCTCCTACGAG.

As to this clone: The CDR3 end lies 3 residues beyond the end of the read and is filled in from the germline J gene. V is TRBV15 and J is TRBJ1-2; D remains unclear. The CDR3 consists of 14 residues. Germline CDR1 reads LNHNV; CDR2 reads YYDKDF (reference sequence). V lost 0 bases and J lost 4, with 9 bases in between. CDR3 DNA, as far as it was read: TGTGCCACCAGCAGAGACACGTCAGGCTATGGC. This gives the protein CATSRDTSGYG. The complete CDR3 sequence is CATSRDTSGYGYTF.